This TCR beta chain was sequenced for a study of regulatory and conventional T cells in RAG deficiency. Study-wide results and limits: Omenn patients showed >90% Treg-Tconv overlap and shorter CDR3 lengths. Other subsets showed about 10-fold reductions, but Treg unique TCR beta sequences fell 95 to 100-fold in these patients. Shannon entropy was markedly lower and Simpson indices higher in RAG-deficient patients than control T-cell subsets.

The method was immunoSEQ multiplex PCR; TCRdb's version includes in-frame clones alone and lacks a portion of them. Of over 45,000 clones listed, about 90% were seen once; the top ten hold about 0.5%. Conventional CD4+ T cells were sorted from blood as CD25-low CD127-high cells. CDR3 length: 12 amino acids. Germline CDR1 is MDHEN and CDR2 is SYDVKM. The V gene lost 3 bases and the J gene lost 0 bases, with 2 bases spanning the gap. Of note for this clone: Its antigen is still unknown.

These data were likewise used in another study, on regulatory T cells. From that second work: The primer mix had 52 TRBV and 13 TRBJ primers.

The chain combines TRBV28 with TRBJ1-1; D unclear. Source material: CD4+ effector T cells sorted from blood. The TCR sequence derives from a human donor in good health. Here the CDR3 reads CASSFMNTEAFF. CDR3 nucleotides: TGTGCCAGCAGTTTCATGAACACTGAAGCTTTCTTT.